This T cell receptor beta chain came from a study of blood T cells in healthy people across ages. With a J-beta primer mix and a sample-barcoded 5' primer, a second PCR ran roughly 7 to 11 cycles. One entry per CDR3 protein, called by TCRdb with MiXCR from the 5' RACE reads. This repertoire shows over 1,500,000 distinct CDR3 sequences, 49% found once; its top ten account for approximately 2%. This clonotype appeared a single time. Each donor had about 9.6 milliliters of peripheral blood drawn. The CDR3 has 16 amino acids. Germline CDR1 reads LNHNV; CDR2 reads YYDKDF (reference sequence). The junction had 6 bases not matched to a gene; V was cut back by 0 bases and J by 5 bases.

The receptor was isolated from a middle-aged woman in good health. The chain employs TRBV15 and TRBJ1-2, with 10 bases matching TRBD1. Input material: blood. Here the CDR3 reads CATSRDRDRGRYGYTF. CDR3 sequence (DNA): TGTGCCACCAGCAGAGACCGGGACAGGGGAAGATATGGCTACACCTTC.